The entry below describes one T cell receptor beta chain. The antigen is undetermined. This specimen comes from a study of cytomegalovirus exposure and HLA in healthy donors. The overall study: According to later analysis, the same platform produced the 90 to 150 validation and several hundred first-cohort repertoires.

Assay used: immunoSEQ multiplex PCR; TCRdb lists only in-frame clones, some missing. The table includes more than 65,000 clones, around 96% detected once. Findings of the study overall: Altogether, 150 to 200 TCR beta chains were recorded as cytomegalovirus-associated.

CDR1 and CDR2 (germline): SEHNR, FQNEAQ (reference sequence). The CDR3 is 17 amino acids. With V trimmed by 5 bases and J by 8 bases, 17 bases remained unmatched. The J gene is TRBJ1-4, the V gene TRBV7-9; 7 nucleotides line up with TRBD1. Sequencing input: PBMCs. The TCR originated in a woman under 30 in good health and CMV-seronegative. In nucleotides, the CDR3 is TGTGCCAGCAGCCGGGGGACAGACCCCCTTCGCGGCGAAAAACTGTTTTTT. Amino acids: CASSRGTDPLRGEKLFF.